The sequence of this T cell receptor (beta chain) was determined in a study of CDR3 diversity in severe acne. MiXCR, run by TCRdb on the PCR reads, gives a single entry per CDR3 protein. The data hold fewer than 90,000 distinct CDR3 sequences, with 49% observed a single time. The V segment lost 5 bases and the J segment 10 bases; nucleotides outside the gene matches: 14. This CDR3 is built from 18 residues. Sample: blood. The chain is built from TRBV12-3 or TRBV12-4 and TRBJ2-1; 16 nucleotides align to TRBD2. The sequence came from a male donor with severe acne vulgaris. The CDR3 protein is CASSQPGLAGGPSSEQFF. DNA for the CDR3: TGTGCCAGCAGTCAACCGGGACTAGCGGGAGGGCCTTCCAGCGAGCAGTTCTTC.